This is a list of T cell receptor beta chains from one sample in a study of shared clonotypes between healthy human individuals. Repertoires were generated with immunoSEQ multiplex PCR, while TCRdb's copy carries only in-frame clones and drops some. The profile shows 2 million to 2.5 million clones, approximately 95% of them singletons. Specimen: naive CD4+ T cells from PBMCs. Receptors were obtained from a man aged 18 to 30 in good health. Some clones in this sample may be carry-over from other donors' samples. The CDR3 runs from the conserved cysteine through the conserved F or W. A D gene is named only where the DNA matches it firmly. Rows may omit the clone size; those that give it use once, few, many or a size class.

D gene: NA
V gene: TRBV29-1
J gene: TRBJ1-1
clone size: NA
CDR3 protein: CSVVGQTYFMNTEAFF
CDR3 DNA: TGCAGCGTTGTCGGACAGACTTATTTCATGAACACTGAAGCTTTCTTT

D gene: TRBD2
V gene: TRBV9
J gene: TRBJ2-3
clone size: NA
CDR3 protein: CASSGRGGSTQYF
CDR3 DNA: TGTGCCAGCAGCGGCCGCGGGGGAAGCACGCAGTATTTT

D gene: NA
V gene: TRBV11-1
J gene: TRBJ2-3
clone size: NA
CDR3 protein: CASSPGPAGLDTQYF
CDR3 DNA: TGTGCCAGCAGCCCCGGGCCCGCAGGATTAGATACGCAGTATTTT

D gene: NA
V gene: TRBV25-1
J gene: TRBJ1-2
clone size: NA
CDR3 protein: CASSELDPIYGYTF
CDR3 DNA: TGTGCCAGCAGTGAACTGGACCCAATCTATGGCTACACCTTC

D gene: NA
V gene: TRBV7-2
J gene: TRBJ2-5
clone size: NA
CDR3 protein: CASSLGRRETQYF
CDR3 DNA: TGTGCCAGCAGCTTAGGGCGGAGGGAGACCCAGTACTTC

D gene: NA
V gene: TRBV2
J gene: TRBJ2-1
clone size: NA
CDR3 protein: CASFPYGNEQFF
CDR3 DNA: TGTGCCAGTTTCCCGTATGGCAATGAGCAGTTCTTC

D gene: NA
V gene: TRBV9
J gene: TRBJ2-3
clone size: NA
CDR3 protein: CASSVGQLSTDTQYF
CDR3 DNA: TGTGCCAGCAGCGTAGGGCAGCTTAGCACAGATACGCAGTATTTT

D gene: NA
V gene: TRBV18
J gene: TRBJ1-5
clone size: NA
CDR3 protein: CASSHGTNNQPQHF
CDR3 DNA: TGTGCCAGCTCACATGGGACGAACAATCAGCCCCAGCATTTT

D gene: NA
V gene: TRBV28
J gene: TRBJ2-1
clone size: NA
CDR3 protein: CASSLTGRMSYNEQFF
CDR3 DNA: TGTGCCAGCAGTTTGACAGGGAGGATGTCCTACAATGAGCAGTTCTTC

D gene: NA
V gene: TRBV15
J gene: TRBJ2-4
clone size: NA
CDR3 protein: CATSRSGDGNIQYF
CDR3 DNA: TGTGCCACCAGCAGGTCGGGGGATGGGAACATTCAGTACTTC

D gene: TRBD1
V gene: TRBV19
J gene: TRBJ1-5
clone size: NA
CDR3 protein: CASSKGTGLGNQPQHF
CDR3 DNA: TGTGCCAGTAGTAAAGGGACAGGGTTGGGCAATCAGCCCCAGCATTTT

D gene: NA
V gene: TRBV5-1
J gene: TRBJ2-5
clone size: once
CDR3 protein: CASSVRDNPQETQYF
CDR3 DNA: TGCGCCAGCAGCGTCCGGGACAACCCACAAGAGACCCAGTACTTC

D gene: NA
V gene: TRBV7-8
J gene: TRBJ1-2
clone size: NA
CDR3 protein: CASSLEETSRGYTF
CDR3 DNA: TGTGCCAGCAGCTTAGAGGAGACCTCCAGGGGCTACACCTTC

D gene: TRBD1
V gene: TRBV6-5
J gene: TRBJ1-6
clone size: NA
CDR3 protein: CASSSGTGSNSPLHF
CDR3 DNA: TGTGCCAGCAGTTCAGGGACAGGGAGTAATTCACCCCTCCACTTT

D gene: TRBD2
V gene: TRBV9
J gene: TRBJ2-1
clone size: NA
CDR3 protein: CASTTLAGGPNEQFF
CDR3 DNA: TGTGCCAGCACGACTCTAGCGGGAGGGCCGAATGAGCAGTTCTTC

D gene: NA
V gene: TRBV2
J gene: TRBJ2-2
clone size: few
CDR3 protein: CASRPSRGNTGELFF
CDR3 DNA: TGTGCCAGCAGACCTAGTCGGGGGAACACCGGGGAGCTGTTTTTT

D gene: NA
V gene: TRBV5-1
J gene: TRBJ2-7
clone size: NA
CDR3 protein: CASSLGVGTRAHEQYF
CDR3 DNA: TGCGCCAGCAGCTTAGGGGTCGGCACGAGGGCCCACGAGCAGTACTTC

D gene: NA
V gene: TRBV28
J gene: TRBJ1-1
clone size: NA
CDR3 protein: CASRPPGPTNTEAFF
CDR3 DNA: TGTGCCAGCAGGCCTCCGGGACCTACGAACACTGAAGCTTTCTTT

D gene: NA
V gene: TRBV28
J gene: TRBJ2-6
clone size: NA
CDR3 protein: CATQGGVSGANVLTF
CDR3 DNA: TGTGCCACCCAGGGCGGTGTCTCTGGGGCCAACGTCCTGACTTTC

D gene: NA
V gene: TRBV28
J gene: TRBJ2-7
clone size: NA
CDR3 protein: CASSLEGRVGHYEQYF
CDR3 DNA: TGTGCCAGCAGCCTTGAGGGGCGGGTGGGTCACTACGAGCAGTACTTC

D gene: TRBD2
V gene: TRBV28
J gene: TRBJ2-7
clone size: once
CDR3 protein: CASSYYSWLAGSYEQYF
CDR3 DNA: TGTGCCAGCAGTTACTACTCCTGGCTAGCGGGATCCTACGAGCAGTACTTC

D gene: NA
V gene: TRBV9
J gene: TRBJ1-1
clone size: NA
CDR3 protein: CASSVAPENTEAFF
CDR3 DNA: TGTGCCAGCAGCGTAGCCCCAGAGAACACTGAAGCTTTCTTT

D gene: NA
V gene: TRBV5-6
J gene: TRBJ2-5
clone size: NA
CDR3 protein: CASSFYFLGGETQYF
CDR3 DNA: TGTGCCAGCAGCTTTTACTTCCTGGGCGGGGAGACCCAGTACTTC

D gene: NA
V gene: TRBV19
J gene: TRBJ1-1
clone size: NA
CDR3 protein: CASSIRDNSNTEAFF
CDR3 DNA: TGTGCCAGTAGTATCCGGGACAACTCGAACACTGAAGCTTTCTTT

D gene: NA
V gene: TRBV6-6
J gene: TRBJ2-2
clone size: NA
CDR3 protein: CASSSTGSLAGELFF
CDR3 DNA: TGTGCCAGCAGTTCAACAGGGAGTCTCGCCGGGGAGCTGTTTTTT

D gene: NA
V gene: TRBV30
J gene: TRBJ2-1
clone size: NA
CDR3 protein: CASSSSSYNEQLF
CDR3 DNA: TGTGCCTCATCCAGTAGCTCCTACAATGAGCAGCTCTTC

D gene: NA
V gene: TRBV23-1
J gene: TRBJ2-6
clone size: NA
CDR3 protein: CASSGVSGANVLTF
CDR3 DNA: TGCGCCAGCAGTGGAGTCTCTGGGGCCAACGTCCTGACTTTC

D gene: NA
V gene: TRBV28
J gene: TRBJ2-2
clone size: NA
CDR3 protein: CASTAGTGDTGELFF
CDR3 DNA: TGTGCCAGTACAGCGGGTACGGGGGACACCGGGGAGCTGTTTTTT

D gene: NA
V gene: TRBV29-1
J gene: TRBJ2-2
clone size: NA
CDR3 protein: CSAIPATGNTGELFF
CDR3 DNA: TGCAGCGCCATACCCGCGACGGGAAACACCGGGGAGCTGTTTTTT

D gene: NA
V gene: TRBV9
J gene: TRBJ2-3
clone size: NA
CDR3 protein: CASSVDPSTDTQYF
CDR3 DNA: TGTGCCAGCAGCGTAGACCCTAGCACAGATACGCAGTATTTT

D gene: TRBD2
V gene: TRBV6-1
J gene: TRBJ2-7
clone size: NA
CDR3 protein: CATRGGGNEQYF
CDR3 DNA: TGTGCCACCCGTGGGGGGGGGAACGAGCAGTACTTC

D gene: NA
V gene: TRBV11-1
J gene: TRBJ1-5
clone size: NA
CDR3 protein: CASSSNRGEPQHF
CDR3 DNA: TGTGCCAGCAGCTCAAACCGGGGGGAGCCCCAGCATTTT

D gene: NA
V gene: TRBV30
J gene: TRBJ2-7
clone size: NA
CDR3 protein: CAWSLGRVDEQYF
CDR3 DNA: TGTGCCTGGAGTCTGGGCAGGGTGGACGAGCAGTACTTC

D gene: NA
V gene: TRBV21-1
J gene: TRBJ2-1
clone size: NA
CDR3 protein: CASSKETGLF
CDR3 DNA: TGTGCCAGCAGCAAAGAGACGGGACTCTTC

D gene: TRBD2
V gene: TRBV7-2
J gene: TRBJ2-2
clone size: NA
CDR3 protein: CASSPPGGRTNTGELFF
CDR3 DNA: TGTGCCAGCAGCCCCCCGGGAGGCAGAACGAACACCGGGGAGCTGTTTTTT

D gene: NA
V gene: TRBV4-1
J gene: TRBJ1-5
clone size: NA
CDR3 protein: CASSQVQSPALPQHF
CDR3 DNA: TGCGCCAGCAGCCAAGTTCAATCCCCGGCTCTGCCCCAGCATTTT

D gene: NA
V gene: TRBV27
J gene: TRBJ1-2
clone size: NA
CDR3 protein: CASSLREDRRKGYTF
CDR3 DNA: TGTGCCAGCAGTTTACGGGAGGACAGACGGAAAGGCTACACCTTC

D gene: TRBD2
V gene: TRBV18
J gene: TRBJ2-7
clone size: NA
CDR3 protein: CASSPRAGGPRYEQYF
CDR3 DNA: TGTGCCAGCTCACCACGGGCGGGAGGGCCTCGGTACGAGCAGTACTTC

D gene: TRBD2
V gene: TRBV29-1
J gene: TRBJ2-6
clone size: once
CDR3 protein: CSVDLAGGPGANVLTF
CDR3 DNA: TGCAGCGTTGACCTAGCGGGGGGTCCTGGGGCCAACGTCCTGACTTTC

D gene: NA
V gene: TRBV5-1
J gene: TRBJ2-5
clone size: NA
CDR3 protein: CASARGSQSDQETQYF
CDR3 DNA: TGCGCCAGCGCTCGGGGGAGTCAGAGCGATCAAGAGACCCAGTACTTC

D gene: TRBD2
V gene: TRBV14
J gene: TRBJ2-3
clone size: NA
CDR3 protein: CASSQGVTSGSTDTQYF
CDR3 DNA: TGTGCCAGCAGCCAAGGTGTGACTAGCGGGTCCACAGATACGCAGTATTTT

D gene: TRBD2
V gene: TRBV5-1
J gene: TRBJ2-5
clone size: NA
CDR3 protein: CASSTSGSGGETQYF
CDR3 DNA: TGCGCCAGCAGCACGAGCGGGAGCGGCGGAGAGACCCAGTACTTC

D gene: TRBD1
V gene: TRBV4-2
J gene: TRBJ1-2
clone size: NA
CDR3 protein: CASSVSGQGAAGYTF
CDR3 DNA: TGTGCCAGCAGCGTGTCGGGACAGGGGGCTGCTGGCTACACCTTC

D gene: TRBD2
V gene: TRBV18
J gene: TRBJ2-1
clone size: NA
CDR3 protein: CASSMGTPLAGNNEQFF
CDR3 DNA: TGTGCCAGCTCAATGGGAACGCCCTTAGCGGGAAACAATGAGCAGTTCTTC

D gene: TRBD1
V gene: TRBV6-6
J gene: TRBJ2-1
clone size: NA
CDR3 protein: CASSYSPTGEEFF
CDR3 DNA: TGTGCCAGCAGTTACTCCCCGACAGGGGAAGAGTTCTTC

D gene: TRBD2
V gene: TRBV5-1
J gene: TRBJ2-7
clone size: NA
CDR3 protein: CASSLLSSGRYEQYF
CDR3 DNA: TGCGCCAGCAGCTTGTTATCCAGCGGGAGGTACGAGCAGTACTTC

D gene: NA
V gene: TRBV6-5
J gene: TRBJ1-3
clone size: NA
CDR3 protein: CASSRRDGNTIYF
CDR3 DNA: TGTGCCAGCAGTAGAAGGGACGGAAACACCATATATTTT

D gene: NA
V gene: TRBV10-3
J gene: TRBJ2-3
clone size: NA
CDR3 protein: CAISEGDPDTQYF
CDR3 DNA: TGTGCCATCAGTGAAGGGGACCCAGATACGCAGTATTTT

D gene: NA
V gene: TRBV4-1
J gene: TRBJ2-7
clone size: once
CDR3 protein: CASSHPGVGLYEQYF
CDR3 DNA: TGCGCCAGCAGCCATCCGGGAGTGGGGTTGTACGAGCAGTACTTC

D gene: NA
V gene: TRBV6-1
J gene: TRBJ1-5
clone size: NA
CDR3 protein: CASSGDQPQHF
CDR3 DNA: TGTGCCAGCAGTGGAGATCAGCCCCAGCATTTT

D gene: NA
V gene: TRBV5-1
J gene: TRBJ2-2
clone size: NA
CDR3 protein: CASGRRSVDTGELFF
CDR3 DNA: TGCGCCAGCGGGAGGAGGTCGGTGGACACCGGGGAGCTGTTTTTT